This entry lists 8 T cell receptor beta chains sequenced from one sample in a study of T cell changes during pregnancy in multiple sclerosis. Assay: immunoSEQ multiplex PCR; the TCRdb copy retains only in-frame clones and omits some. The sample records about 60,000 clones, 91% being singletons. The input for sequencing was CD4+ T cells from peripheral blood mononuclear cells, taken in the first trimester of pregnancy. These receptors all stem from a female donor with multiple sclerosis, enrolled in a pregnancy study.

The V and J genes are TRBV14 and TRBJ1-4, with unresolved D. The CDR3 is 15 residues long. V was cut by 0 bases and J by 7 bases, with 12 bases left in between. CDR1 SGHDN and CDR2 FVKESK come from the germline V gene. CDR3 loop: CASSQDSRESEKLFF. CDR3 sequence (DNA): TGTGCCAGCAGCCAAGATTCACGGGAGAGTGAAAAACTGTTTTTT.

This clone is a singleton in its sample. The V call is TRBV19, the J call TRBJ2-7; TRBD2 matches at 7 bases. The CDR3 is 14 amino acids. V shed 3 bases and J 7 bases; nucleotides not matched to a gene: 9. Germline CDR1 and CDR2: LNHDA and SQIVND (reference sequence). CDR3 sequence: CASSIGGGSKEQYF. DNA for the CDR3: TGTGCCAGTAGTATTGGGGGGGGGTCTAAAGAGCAGTACTTC.

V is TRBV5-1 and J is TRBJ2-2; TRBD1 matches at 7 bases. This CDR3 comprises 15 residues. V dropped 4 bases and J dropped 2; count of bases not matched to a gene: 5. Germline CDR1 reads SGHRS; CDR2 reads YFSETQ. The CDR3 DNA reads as TGCGCCAGCAGCCCCGGGACAGACAACACCGGGGAGCTGTTTTTT. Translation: CASSPGTDNTGELFF.

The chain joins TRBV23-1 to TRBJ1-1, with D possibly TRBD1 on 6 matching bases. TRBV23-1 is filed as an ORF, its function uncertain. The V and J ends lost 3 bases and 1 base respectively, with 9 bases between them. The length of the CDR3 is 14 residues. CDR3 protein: CASSHPDRNTEAFF. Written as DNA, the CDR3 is TGCGCCAGCAGTCACCCGGACAGGAACACTGAAGCTTTCTTT.

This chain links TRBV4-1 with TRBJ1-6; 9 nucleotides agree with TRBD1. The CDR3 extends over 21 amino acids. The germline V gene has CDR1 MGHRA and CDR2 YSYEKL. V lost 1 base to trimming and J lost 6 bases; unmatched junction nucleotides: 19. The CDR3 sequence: CASSQASNFPGQGPFNSPLHF. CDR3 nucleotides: TGCGCCAGCAGCCAAGCATCAAATTTCCCGGGACAGGGACCATTTAATTCACCCCTCCACTTT.

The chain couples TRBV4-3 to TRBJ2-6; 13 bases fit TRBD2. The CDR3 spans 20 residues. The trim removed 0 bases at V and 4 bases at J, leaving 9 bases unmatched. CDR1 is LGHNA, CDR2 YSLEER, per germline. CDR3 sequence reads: CASSQETSGGLPGGANVLTF. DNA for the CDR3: TGCGCCAGCAGCCAAGAGACTAGCGGGGGGCTCCCTGGAGGGGCCAACGTCCTGACTTTC.

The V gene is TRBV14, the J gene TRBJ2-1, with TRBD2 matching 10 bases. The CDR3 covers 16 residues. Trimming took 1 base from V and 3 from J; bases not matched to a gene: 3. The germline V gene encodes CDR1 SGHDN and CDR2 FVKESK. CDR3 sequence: CASSQVTSGVYNEQFF. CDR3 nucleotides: TGTGCCAGCAGCCAAGTAACTAGCGGGGTCTACAATGAGCAGTTCTTC.

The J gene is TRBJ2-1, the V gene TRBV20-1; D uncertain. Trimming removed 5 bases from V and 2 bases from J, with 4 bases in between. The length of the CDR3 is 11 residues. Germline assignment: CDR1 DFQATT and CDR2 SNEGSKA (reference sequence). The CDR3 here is CSAGPYNEQFF. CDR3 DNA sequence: TGCAGTGCTGGGCCCTACAATGAGCAGTTCTTC.